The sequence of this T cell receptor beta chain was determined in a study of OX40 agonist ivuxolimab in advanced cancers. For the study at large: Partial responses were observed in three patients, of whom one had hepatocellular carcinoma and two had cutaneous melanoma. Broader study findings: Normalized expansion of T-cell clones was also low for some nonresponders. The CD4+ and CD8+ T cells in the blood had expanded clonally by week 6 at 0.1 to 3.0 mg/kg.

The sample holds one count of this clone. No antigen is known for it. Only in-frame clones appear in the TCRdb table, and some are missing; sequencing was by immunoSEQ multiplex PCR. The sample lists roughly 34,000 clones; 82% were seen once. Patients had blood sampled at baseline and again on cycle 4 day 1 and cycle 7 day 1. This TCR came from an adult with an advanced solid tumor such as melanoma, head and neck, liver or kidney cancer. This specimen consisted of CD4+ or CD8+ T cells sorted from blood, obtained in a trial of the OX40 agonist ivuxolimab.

CDR3 nucleotides: TGTGCCAGCAGCGTAGCTGGGGGAAAGGGGGGCTACACCTTC. Translation gives CASSVAGGKGGYTF. The chain is built from TRBV9 and TRBJ1-2; TRBD1 might be the D (5 bases). Trimming shortened V by 0 bases and J by 8 bases, and 14 bases separated the two germline ends. This CDR3 contains 14 residues. The germline CDR1 and CDR2 sequences are SGDLS and YYNGEE. Variable domain in full (rest from reference TRBV9 and TRBJ1-2): DSGVTQTPKHLITATGQRVTLRCSPRSGDLSVYWYQQSLDQGLQFLIQYYNGEERAKGNILERFSAQQFPDLHSELNLSSLELGDSALYFCASSVAGGKGGYTFGSGTRLTVV.